This T cell receptor beta chain was documented in a study of beta chain features in type 1 diabetes. Study overall: Patients and healthy donors were similar in age, gender and cell yields.

Germline V gene lookup returns CDR1 MNHEY and CDR2 SVGAGI. Losses at the gene ends were 8 bases for V and 5 bases for J; bases not matched to a gene: 9. The CDR3 length is 14 residues. Worth noting for this clone: Antigen specificity is unknown.

Overall study findings and caveats: People with Type 1 diabetes carried modestly yet significantly shorter TCRB CDR3s in all four CD4+ subsets.

The authors reverse transcribed all of the isolated RNA, so sequencing captured expressed TCRB transcripts. Measured with immunoSEQ multiplex PCR; TCRdb has only the in-frame clones, and not every one. This table has 250,000 to 300,000 clones, over 11% appearing once. J is TRBJ2-1 and V is TRBV6-5, with 7 bases fitting TRBD2. The source of this sequence is a man under 40 with type 1 diabetes. The sample taken for sequencing was naive CD4+ T cells from blood. The CDR3 DNA follows: TGTGCCAGCTCTCGGGGGGAGAGGAACAATGAGCAGTTCTTC. Translation gives CASSRGERNNEQFF.